This TCR beta chain originates from a study of control samples from healthy donors and cancer patients. Germline CDR1 reads SGHNT; CDR2 reads YENEEA. With V trimmed by 5 bases and J by 2 bases, 2 bases remained unmatched. The CDR3 length is 13 residues. The table came from immunoSEQ multiplex PCR; TCRdb's copy has only in-frame clones and leaves some out. The table lists about 110,000 clones, 82% of them singletons. A few counts support this clone. This sequence joins TRBV11-3 and TRBJ1-1, with 7 nucleotides matching TRBD1. Input material: blood. The TCR comes from a man aged 18 to 29 in good health. The CDR3 sequence is CASSRQGNTEAFF. Here the CDR3 DNA reads TGTGCCAGCAGCCGACAGGGAAACACTGAAGCTTTCTTT.